The 19 T cell receptor beta chains reported below all come from one sample, sequenced in a study of blood T cells in healthy people across ages. A second PCR of roughly 6 to 12 cycles used a sample-barcoded 5' primer and a J-beta primer mix. TCRdb analysed the 5' RACE reads with MiXCR anew, one entry per CDR3 protein. The repertoire holds 1.5 million to 2 million distinct CDR3 sequences, approximately 30% seen once, with less than 9.5% in the top ten. The sequenced material came from blood. These receptors were obtained from a woman aged 30 to 39 in good health.

This clonotype was seen a handful of times. The chain carries TRBV29-1 and TRBJ2-7, with TRBD1 identical over 10 bases. Germline loops: CDR1 SQVTM, CDR2 ANQGSEA. The CDR3 contains 13 residues. The junction had 1 base not matched to a gene; V was cut back by 0 bases and J by 5 bases. The CDR3: CSVEEDRGDEQYF. CDR3 DNA sequence: TGCAGCGTTGAAGAGGACAGGGGGGACGAGCAGTACTTC.

This clonotype was observed a few times. The J gene is TRBJ2-1, the V gene TRBV5-1; D unclear. V was trimmed by 7 bases and J by 5 bases, leaving 13 bases between them. Germline V gene data show CDR1 as SGHRS and CDR2 as YFSETQ. The CDR3 length is 13 residues. CDR3 bases: TGCGCCAGCTCGACAACGTTGGACAATGAGCAGTTCTTC. This translates into CASSTTLDNEQFF.

V and J are TRBV30 and TRBJ2-5; D possibly matches TRBD1 or TRBD2 (5 bases each). Germline assignment: CDR1 GTSNPN and CDR2 SVGIG (reference sequence). This CDR3 comprises 14 residues. Trimming pared 0 bases from V and 4 bases from J, leaving 12 bases between. CDR3 region: CAWSVGTPSETQYF. As DNA, the CDR3 is TGTGCCTGGAGTGTAGGGACCCCGTCAGAGACCCAGTACTTC.

This chain connects TRBV27 to TRBJ2-7; unclear D gene. Germline CDR1 is MNHEY and CDR2 is SMNVEV (reference sequence). This CDR3 has 12 amino acids. V was clipped by 5 bases and J by 3 bases, with 8 bases between them. The DNA for the CDR3 is TGTGCCAGCAGTATACAGAGCTACGAGCAGTACTTC. Protein sequence: CASSIQSYEQYF.

This clonotype was seen a handful of times. This rearrangement joins TRBV7-7 to TRBJ2-5; possibly TRBD2 for D (6 bases). V gave up 4 bases and J gave up 7 bases, with 16 bases separating them. Germline V gives CDR1 SSHAT, CDR2 FNYEAQ (reference sequence). The CDR3 totals 14 residues. The CDR3 coding sequence is TGTGCCAGCAGCTCAATGGGGGGAATGGGGACCCAGTACTTC. Translated, it gives CASSSMGGMGTQYF.

There are many counts of this clonotype. This chain uses TRBV5-1 with TRBJ2-5, with D perhaps TRBD1 or TRBD2 (5 bases each). V was cut by 1 base and J by 0 bases, with 10 bases left in between. The CDR3 runs 15 residues. The germline V gene encodes CDR1 SGHRS and CDR2 YFSETQ. The CDR3 coding sequence is TGCGCCAGCAGCTTGATAGCGACAGACCAAGAGACCCAGTACTTC. Translating gives CASSLIATDQETQYF. The whole variable domain, remainder taken from reference TRBV5-1 and TRBJ2-5, is KAGVTQTPRYLIKTRGQQVTLSCSPISGHRSVSWYQQTPGQGLQFLFEYFSETQRNKGNFPGRFSGRQFSNSRSEMNVSTLELGDSALYLCASSLIATDQETQYFGPGTRLLVL.

The rearrangement uses TRBV12-3 or TRBV12-4 and TRBJ2-2; 8 positions agree with TRBD1. V trimming: 6 bases; J trimming: 2 bases; junction bases outside the gene matches: 2. CDR3 length equals 14 residues. CDR3 coding DNA: TGTGCCAGCAGGACAGGGGTCAACACCGGGGAGCTGTTTTTT. It translates to CASRTGVNTGELFF.

The rearrangement uses TRBV6-1 and TRBJ1-2; D is unclear. CDR1 is MNHNS and CDR2 is SASEGT in the germline V gene. Trimming removed 4 bases at V and 2 bases at J, with 11 bases between. The CDR3 is made up of 14 amino acids. Here the CDR3 reads CASSGLGRNYGYTF. As DNA, the CDR3 is TGTGCCAGCAGTGGCCTGGGAAGAAACTATGGCTACACCTTC.

A few counts support this clonotype. The rearrangement links TRBV20-1 to TRBJ1-2; a weak D match, TRBD1 (6 bases). The germline V gene encodes CDR1 DFQATT and CDR2 SNEGSKA (reference sequence). V lost 0 bases and J lost 5, with 10 bases in between. This CDR3 comprises 13 residues. This CDR3 reads CSARDGGGYGYTF. CDR3 nucleotides: TGCAGTGCTAGAGATGGGGGCGGGTATGGCTACACCTTC.

The rearrangement joins TRBV7-9 to TRBJ1-2; TRBD1 aligns across 9 bases. V lost 1 base and J lost 3; bases outside the gene matches: 3. Per germline, CDR1 SEHNR and CDR2 FQNEAQ (reference sequence). The CDR3 has 15 amino acids. The CDR3 protein is CASSLGDRAYYGYTF. CDR3 nucleotide sequence: TGTGCCAGCAGCTTAGGGGACAGGGCTTACTATGGCTACACCTTC. The entire variable domain, with the rest obtained from reference TRBV7-9 and TRBJ1-2, is as follows: DTGVSQNPRHKITKRGQNVTFRCDPISEHNRLYWYRQTLGQGPEFLTYFQNEAQLEKSRLLSDRFSAERPKGSFSTLEIQRTEQGDSAMYLCASSLGDRAYYGYTFGSGTRLTVV.

The rearrangement uses TRBV20-1 and TRBJ2-3, with 14 nucleotides matching TRBD2. The CDR3 runs 17 residues. V shed 3 bases and J 2 bases; nucleotides not matched to a gene: 7. Germline V gene sequence: CDR1 DFQATT, CDR2 SNEGSKA (reference sequence). CDR3 residues: CSARPWTSGGFTDTQYF. The CDR3 DNA reads TGCAGTGCTAGGCCCTGGACTAGCGGGGGGTTCACAGATACGCAGTATTTT.

This clonotype was seen at least ten times. The rearrangement joins TRBV20-1 to TRBJ2-6; D not resolved. V gave up 3 bases and J gave up 2 bases, with 8 bases separating them. The CDR3 has 14 amino acids. Germline CDR1 is DFQATT and CDR2 is SNEGSKA (reference sequence). The CDR3, as DNA: TGCAGTGCTAGTATAGGGACTGGGGCCAACGTCCTGACTTTC. Translating it yields CSASIGTGANVLTF.

The CDR3 is CASSYPQGTRNTEAFF. CDR3 DNA sequence: TGTGCCAGCAGTTACCCCCAGGGGACCCGGAACACTGAAGCTTTCTTT. The V and J genes are TRBV6-6 and TRBJ1-1; possibly TRBD1 for D (6 bases). The ends were cut back, 2 bases at V and 1 base at J, with 14 bases in the middle. CDR3 size: 16 residues. Germline V gives CDR1 MNHNY, CDR2 SVGAGI (reference sequence).

The gene calls are TRBV15 and TRBJ2-5; D possibly corresponds to TRBD1 (6 bases). CDR3 length equals 14 residues. Germline assignment: CDR1 LNHNV and CDR2 YYDKDF (reference sequence). The V end was cut by 3 bases, the J end by 1 base, with 9 bases between. The CDR3 DNA reads TGTGCCACCAGCAGGGACAGCTTCCAAGAGACCCAGTACTTC. It specifies CATSRDSFQETQYF.

This clonotype was counted at least ten times. J is TRBJ2-7 and V is TRBV5-1, with D perhaps TRBD1 or TRBD2 (5 bases each). V gave up 3 bases and J gave up 4 bases, with 11 bases separating them. The CDR3 is 13 amino acids. Germline CDR1 SGHRS, CDR2 YFSETQ. The CDR3 is CASSYPGRYEQYF. Written as DNA, the CDR3 is TGCGCCAGCAGCTATCCGGGACGGTACGAGCAGTACTTC.

This clonotype was seen a handful of times. The chain combines TRBV13 with TRBJ1-6; tentatively, D is TRBD1 (6 bases). The CDR3 extends over 16 amino acids. V was shortened by 5 bases and J by 8 bases, with 19 bases between the two germline ends. CDR1 and CDR2 (germline): PRHDT, FYEKMQ (reference sequence). The CDR3 spells CASSPPRNRVDSPLHF. CDR3 bases: TGTGCCAGCAGCCCTCCTCGGAACAGGGTAGATTCACCCCTCCACTTT.

The chain couples TRBV3-1 to TRBJ2-5; no clear D. The CDR3 runs to 13 residues. CDR1 LGHDT and CDR2 YNNKEL come from the germline V gene (reference sequence). Trimming pared 1 base from V and 3 bases from J, leaving 6 bases between. CDR3 nucleotide sequence: TGTGCCAGCAGCCAAGCCCGTAAAGAGACCCAGTACTTC. Protein: CASSQARKETQYF.

The chain carries TRBV7-2 and TRBJ1-4; D is undetermined. Trimming took off 7 bases at V and 10 bases at J, with 13 bases between the two ends. The germline CDR1 and CDR2 sequences are SGHTA and FQGNSA. The CDR3 is 12 residues long. Written as DNA, the CDR3 is TGTGCCAGCACCCATAGGGAGGGAAAACTGTTTTTT. It specifies CASTHREGKLFF.

A note on this clonotype: The junction shows a germline mismatch at one end, possibly a read error. The chain employs TRBV5-1 and TRBJ2-7; the D call may be TRBD1 or TRBD2 (5 bases each). Germline assignment: CDR1 SGHRS and CDR2 YFSETQ. This CDR3 spans 16 amino acids. Here the CDR3 reads CASGLNMGDPSYERYF. The CDR3 DNA reads TGCGCCAGCGGCTTAAATATGGGGGATCCCTCCTACGAGCGGTACTTC.